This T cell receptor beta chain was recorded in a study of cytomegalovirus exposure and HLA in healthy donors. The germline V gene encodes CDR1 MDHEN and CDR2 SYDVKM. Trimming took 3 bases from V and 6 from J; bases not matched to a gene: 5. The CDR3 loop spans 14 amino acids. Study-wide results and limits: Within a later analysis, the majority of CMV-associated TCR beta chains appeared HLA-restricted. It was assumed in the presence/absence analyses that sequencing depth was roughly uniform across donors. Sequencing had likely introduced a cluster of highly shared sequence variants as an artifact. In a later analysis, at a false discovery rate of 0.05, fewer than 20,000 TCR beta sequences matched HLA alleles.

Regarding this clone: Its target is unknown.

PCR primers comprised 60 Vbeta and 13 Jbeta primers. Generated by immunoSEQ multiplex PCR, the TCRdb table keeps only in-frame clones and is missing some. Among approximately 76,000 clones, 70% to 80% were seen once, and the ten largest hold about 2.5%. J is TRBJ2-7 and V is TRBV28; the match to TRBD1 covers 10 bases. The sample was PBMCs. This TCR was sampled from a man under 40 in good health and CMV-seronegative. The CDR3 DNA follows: TGTGCCAGCAGTTTCCAAGACAGGGGGCGCGAGCAGTACTTC. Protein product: CASSFQDRGREQYF.